The rows below give T cell receptor beta chains drawn from one sample of a study of blood T cell repertoires in COVID-19. Sequencing used immunoSEQ multiplex PCR; TCRdb keeps in-frame clones, though not all of them. The sample has 150,000 to 200,000 clones, approximately 80% seen once. The sample consisted of peripheral blood. These receptors all come from a human donor in a cohort sampled during active COVID-19. Both conserved end residues are part of each CDR3. The D gene is left open where the match is weak. Clone size is given for some rows only: seen once, a few or many times, or a class if the clone is expanded.

V gene: TRBV27; J gene: TRBJ2-1; clone size: once; D gene: .; CDR3 protein: CASSPGTNEQFF; CDR3 DNA: TGTGCCAGCAGTCCCGGGACTAATGAGCAGTTCTTC
V gene: TRBV5-8; J gene: TRBJ1-4; clone size: .; D gene: TRBD1; CDR3 protein: CASSSDRDEKLFF; CDR3 DNA: TGTGCCAGCAGCTCGGACAGGGACGAAAAACTGTTTTTT
V gene: TRBV27; J gene: TRBJ2-7; clone size: .; D gene: TRBD1; CDR3 protein: CASSLTGTGASEQYF; CDR3 DNA: TGTGCCAGCAGTTTGACCGGGACAGGGGCCTCCGAGCAGTACTTC
V gene: TRBV10-3; J gene: TRBJ1-2; clone size: .; D gene: .; CDR3 protein: CAIKTRGGGYTF; CDR3 DNA: TGTGCCATCAAGACGCGCGGAGGAGGCTACACCTTC
V gene: TRBV27; J gene: TRBJ2-7; clone size: .; D gene: TRBD1; CDR3 protein: CASSKPGQGAYEQYF; CDR3 DNA: TGTGCCAGCAGTAAACCGGGACAGGGGGCCTACGAGCAGTACTTC
V gene: TRBV7-8; J gene: TRBJ1-2; clone size: .; D gene: TRBD1; CDR3 protein: CASSFLQGADYGYTF; CDR3 DNA: TGTGCCAGCAGCTTCCTACAGGGGGCTGACTATGGCTACACCTTC
V gene: TRBV6-5; J gene: TRBJ1-4; clone size: .; D gene: .; CDR3 protein: CASSALEIANEKLFF; CDR3 DNA: TGTGCCAGCAGCGCCCTGGAGATTGCTAATGAAAAACTGTTTTTT
V gene: TRBV19; J gene: TRBJ2-1; clone size: .; D gene: .; CDR3 protein: CASSLLLYNEQFF; CDR3 DNA: TGTGCCAGTAGTCTCCTCCTGTACAATGAGCAGTTCTTC
V gene: TRBV5-1; J gene: TRBJ2-1; clone size: .; D gene: TRBD2; CDR3 protein: CASSPVGRGVMDEQFF; CDR3 DNA: TGCGCCAGCAGCCCGGTCGGGCGGGGGGTCATGGATGAGCAGTTCTTC
V gene: TRBV10-1; J gene: TRBJ1-3; clone size: .; D gene: .; CDR3 protein: CASSRDRTGNTIYF; CDR3 DNA: TGCGCCAGCAGTAGAGACAGGACTGGAAACACCATATATTTT
V gene: TRBV7-3; J gene: TRBJ2-1; clone size: .; D gene: TRBD2; CDR3 protein: CASSPIAGGGFNEQFF; CDR3 DNA: TGTGCCAGCAGCCCCATAGCGGGAGGAGGTTTCAATGAGCAGTTCTTC
V gene: TRBV5-1; J gene: TRBJ1-2; clone size: .; D gene: TRBD1; CDR3 protein: CASSRGGQSYGYTF; CDR3 DNA: TGCGCCAGCAGCCGAGGGGGCCAGAGCTATGGCTACACCTTC
V gene: TRBV5-1; J gene: TRBJ1-4; clone size: .; D gene: .; CDR3 protein: CASSLVGGEKLFF; CDR3 DNA: TGCGCCAGCAGCTTGGTCGGGGGTGAAAAACTGTTTTTT
V gene: TRBV10-3; J gene: TRBJ2-2; clone size: .; D gene: TRBD2; CDR3 protein: CAISPGLKNTGELFF; CDR3 DNA: TGTGCCATCAGCCCGGGACTAAAAAACACCGGGGAGCTGTTTTTT
V gene: TRBV6-5; J gene: TRBJ1-2; clone size: few; D gene: TRBD1; CDR3 protein: CASSSLGGAHYGYTF; CDR3 DNA: TGTGCCAGCAGTTCCCTAGGGGGCGCGCACTATGGCTACACCTTC
V gene: TRBV28; J gene: TRBJ2-7; clone size: .; D gene: TRBD1; CDR3 protein: CASSLRQGSYEQYF; CDR3 DNA: TGTGCCAGCAGTTTACGACAGGGATCCTACGAGCAGTACTTC
V gene: TRBV27; J gene: TRBJ2-7; clone size: .; D gene: .; CDR3 protein: CASSLTGNYEQYF; CDR3 DNA: TGTGCCAGCAGTCTTACGGGGAACTACGAGCAGTACTTC
V gene: TRBV4-1; J gene: TRBJ2-2; clone size: once; D gene: .; CDR3 protein: CASSHETGSGELFF; CDR3 DNA: TGCGCCAGCAGCCATGAAACAGGGTCCGGGGAGCTGTTTTTT
V gene: TRBV7-2; J gene: TRBJ1-1; clone size: .; D gene: TRBD1; CDR3 protein: CASSYQGVGTEAFF; CDR3 DNA: TGTGCCAGCAGCTACCAGGGGGTAGGTACTGAAGCTTTCTTT
V gene: TRBV7-9; J gene: TRBJ2-7; clone size: .; D gene: TRBD1; CDR3 protein: CASSLALGQGPGEQYF; CDR3 DNA: TGTGCCAGCAGCTTAGCGCTAGGACAGGGACCAGGAGAGCAGTACTTC
V gene: TRBV7-2; J gene: TRBJ2-7; clone size: few; D gene: .; CDR3 protein: CASSPDRTPSYEQYF; CDR3 DNA: TGTGCCAGCAGCCCCGACAGGACCCCCTCCTACGAGCAGTACTTC
V gene: TRBV19; J gene: TRBJ1-6; clone size: .; D gene: TRBD1; CDR3 protein: CASKRRDREGSPLHF; CDR3 DNA: TGTGCCAGCAAAAGGCGGGACAGGGAGGGTTCACCCCTCCACTTT
V gene: TRBV5-6; J gene: TRBJ1-3; clone size: .; D gene: .; CDR3 protein: CASSTNRVGNTIYF; CDR3 DNA: TGTGCCAGCAGCACGAACAGGGTTGGAAACACCATATATTTT
V gene: TRBV19; J gene: TRBJ1-5; clone size: .; D gene: TRBD1; CDR3 protein: CASTPGQGRSNQPQHF; CDR3 DNA: TGTGCCAGTACCCCGGGACAGGGTCGTAGCAATCAGCCCCAGCATTTT
V gene: TRBV7-2; J gene: TRBJ2-7; clone size: .; D gene: TRBD2; CDR3 protein: CASSVAGGNTYEQYF; CDR3 DNA: TGTGCCAGCTCCGTCGCGGGAGGAAATACCTACGAGCAGTACTTC
V gene: TRBV7-9; J gene: TRBJ1-2; clone size: many; D gene: .; CDR3 protein: CASSSGDGYTF; CDR3 DNA: TGTGCCAGCAGCTCAGGGGACGGCTACACCTTC
V gene: TRBV11-2; J gene: TRBJ1-4; clone size: .; D gene: .; CDR3 protein: CASSLRFEKLFF; CDR3 DNA: TGTGCCAGCAGCTTACGGTTCGAAAAACTGTTTTTT
V gene: TRBV29-1; J gene: TRBJ1-1; clone size: once; D gene: TRBD1; CDR3 protein: CSGGQGHLTEAFF; CDR3 DNA: TGCAGCGGTGGACAGGGGCACCTCACTGAAGCTTTCTTT
V gene: TRBV30; J gene: TRBJ2-7; clone size: .; D gene: .; CDR3 protein: CAWSGPMSHEQYF; CDR3 DNA: TGTGCCTGGAGTGGGCCCATGTCCCACGAGCAGTACTTC
V gene: TRBV13; J gene: TRBJ2-1; clone size: .; D gene: TRBD2; CDR3 protein: CASSLGLNSGRRYNEQFF; CDR3 DNA: TGTGCCAGCAGCTTAGGACTCAATAGCGGGAGGAGGTACAATGAGCAGTTCTTC
V gene: TRBV5-4; J gene: TRBJ1-1; clone size: .; D gene: .; CDR3 protein: CASSLGRSGVNTEAFF; CDR3 DNA: TGTGCCAGCAGCTTAGGTCGCTCGGGGGTGAACACTGAAGCTTTCTTT
V gene: TRBV12-3/TRBV12-4; J gene: TRBJ1-1; clone size: .; D gene: .; CDR3 protein: CASTLTGETEAFF; CDR3 DNA: TGTGCCAGCACTTTGACAGGAGAGACTGAAGCTTTCTTT
V gene: TRBV9; J gene: TRBJ2-3; clone size: .; D gene: .; CDR3 protein: CASSVVGRRSTDTQYF; CDR3 DNA: TGTGCCAGCAGCGTAGTGGGGCGTCGAAGCACAGATACGCAGTATTTT
V gene: TRBV29-1; J gene: TRBJ2-1; clone size: .; D gene: TRBD1; CDR3 protein: CSVEAGTGRDNEQFF; CDR3 DNA: TGCAGCGTTGAGGCCGGGACAGGGCGAGACAATGAGCAGTTCTTC
V gene: TRBV6-2/TRBV6-3; J gene: TRBJ1-1; clone size: .; D gene: .; CDR3 protein: CASSYNSNTEAFF; CDR3 DNA: TGTGCCAGCAGTTACAACAGTAACACTGAAGCTTTCTTT